The 20 T cell receptor beta chains presented below share a single source sample, sequenced in a study of blood T cell repertoires in COVID-19. TCRdb's table, derived via immunoSEQ multiplex PCR, lists solely in-frame clones and lacks some. Counted here are over 130,000 clones, 80% to 90% occurring once; the ten biggest clones make up roughly 3.3%. Sample: peripheral blood. The receptors were gathered from a man aged 65 to 79 with acute or convalescent COVID-19.

The chain carries TRBV6-6 and TRBJ1-2; tentatively, D is TRBD1 (5 bases). CDR1 is MNHNY, CDR2 SVGAGI, per germline (reference sequence). V lost 3 bases and J lost 8, with 13 bases in between. The length of the CDR3 is 13 residues. The CDR3 nucleotides are TGTGCCAGCAGTTATCTAGGGGCCCAGGGCTACACCTTC. This codes for CASSYLGAQGYTF.

This clone was picked up a small number of times. For the CDR3, the DNA is TGTGCCAGCAGCTTCGGACAGAGGGTCTCCTCACCCCTCCACTTT. As protein: CASSFGQRVSSPLHF. The genes are TRBV5-4 and TRBJ1-6; possibly TRBD1 for D (6 bases). Trimming cost V 2 bases and J 10 bases, with 16 bases left between them. This CDR3 is 15 amino acids long. The germline gives CDR1 SGHNT, CDR2 YYREEE (reference sequence).

The chain is built from TRBV7-8 and TRBJ2-7, with TRBD2 matching over 10 bases. From germline, CDR1 is SGHVS and CDR2 FQNEAQ. The CDR3 consists of 17 residues. After removal of 1 base from V and 5 bases from J, the junction contained 11 bases not matched to a gene. The CDR3 DNA is TGTGCCAGCAGCTTAGAGTCGGCGCTAGCGGGAGTCAACGAGCAGTACTTC. Translation gives CASSLESALAGVNEQYF.

The V call is TRBV28, the J call TRBJ2-7; 7 bases line up with TRBD2. CDR3 length equals 15 residues. The V gene end was trimmed by 8 bases and the J gene end by 2 bases; junction bases not matched to a gene: 12. Looked up from germline, CDR1 is MDHEN and CDR2 is SYDVKM. The chain's CDR3 is CASEREGSPTYEQYF. The CDR3 DNA is TGTGCCAGCGAGAGGGAGGGTTCGCCAACCTACGAGCAGTACTTC.

The CDR3 protein is CASSIMRGNQPQHF. CDR3 DNA sequence: TGTGCCAGTAGTATTATGAGAGGCAATCAGCCCCAGCATTTT. The chain uses TRBV19 and TRBJ1-5; the D is unclear. The germline V gene encodes CDR1 LNHDA and CDR2 SQIVND (reference sequence). V shed 3 bases and J shed 2 bases, with 8 bases lying between them. The CDR3 has 14 residues.

The chain couples TRBV3-1 (or the pseudogene TRBV3-2) to TRBJ2-3, with D unclear. Trimming shortened V by 3 bases and J by 0 bases, and 10 bases separated the two germline ends. Germline lookup yields CDR1 LGHDT and CDR2 YNNKEL (reference sequence). This CDR3 has 15 amino acids. The CDR3 DNA follows: TGTGCCAGCAGCCATCAGGTTACTAGCACAGATACGCAGTATTTT. Its protein is CASSHQVTSTDTQYF.

J is TRBJ2-5 and V is TRBV7-3; D is possibly TRBD2 (6 bases). This CDR3 comprises 16 residues. V lost 3 bases and J lost 0, with 14 bases in between. CDR1 and CDR2 from the germline V gene are SGHTA and FQGTGA. The DNA for the CDR3 is TGTGCCAGCAGCTTGGGGTTCTCTAGCGACCAAGAGACCCAGTACTTC. The encoded protein is CASSLGFSSDQETQYF. The full variable domain, rest sourced from reference TRBV7-3 and TRBJ2-5, is GAGVSQTPSNKVTEKGKYVELRCDPISGHTALYWYRQSLGQGPEFLIYFQGTGAADDSGLPNDRFFAVRPEGSVSTLKIQRTERGDSAVYLCASSLGFSSDQETQYFGPGTRLLVL.

This clone was detected once. The CDR3 reads CASSQEQGNQYGYTF. The DNA for the CDR3 is TGTGCCAGCAGCCAAGAACAGGGGAATCAGTATGGCTACACCTTC. The V gene is TRBV3-1 (or the pseudogene TRBV3-2), the J gene TRBJ1-2; 7 bases are a match to TRBD1. Germline V gene data show CDR1 as LGHDT and CDR2 as YNNKEL (reference sequence). CDR3 size: 15 residues. V lost 0 bases to trimming and J lost 5 bases; unmatched junction nucleotides: 6.

The rearrangement joins TRBV5-6 to TRBJ2-5, with D possibly being TRBD2 (5 bases). The V and J ends lost 4 bases and 5 bases respectively, with 9 bases between them. Germline values: CDR1 SGHDT, CDR2 YYEEEE. This CDR3 comprises 12 residues. CDR3 protein: CASSARRETQYF. The CDR3 bases are TGTGCCAGCAGCGCGCGGAGGGAGACCCAGTACTTC.

The chain combines TRBV19 with TRBJ1-5; 8 bases are shared with TRBD1. Per germline, CDR1 LNHDA and CDR2 SQIVND (reference sequence). J was trimmed by 11 bases and V by 7 bases; bases with no gene match: 13. The CDR3 consists of 14 residues. The chain's CDR3 is CASTITGGPGTQHF. CDR3 bases: TGTGCCAGTACCATTACAGGGGGTCCAGGGACCCAGCATTTT.

This clone showed up just a few times. The rearrangement links TRBV28 to TRBJ1-5; D gene uncertain. This CDR3 contains 12 residues. V lost 6 bases, J lost 4 bases, and 7 bases lay in between. Looked up from germline, CDR1 is MDHEN and CDR2 is SYDVKM. The CDR3 loop reads CASRPLNQPQHF. CDR3 coding DNA: TGTGCCAGCAGGCCCCTAAATCAGCCCCAGCATTTT.

The V call is TRBV9, the J call TRBJ2-5; 8 bases line up with TRBD1. Germline V lookup: CDR1 SGDLS, CDR2 YYNGEE. Trimming removed 4 bases from V and 4 bases from J; junction bases left unmatched: 15. The CDR3 extends over 17 amino acids. The CDR3 here is CASSSGEAGGQGETQYF. In DNA form, the CDR3 reads TGTGCCAGCAGCAGTGGGGAGGCAGGGGGCCAAGGAGAGACCCAGTACTTC.

This sequence joins TRBV5-6 and TRBJ2-3, with 9 bases matching TRBD2. In germline, CDR1 is SGHDT, CDR2 YYEEEE. The CDR3 totals 16 residues. The J segment lost 2 bases and the V segment lost 3 bases, leaving 7 bases of the junction unmatched. CDR3 region: CASSYPGLANTDTQYF. In nucleotides, the CDR3 is TGTGCCAGCAGCTACCCGGGACTAGCTAACACAGATACGCAGTATTTT.

The chain combines TRBV7-9 with TRBJ2-1, with a weak D call TRBD1 (6 bases). CDR1 is SEHNR and CDR2 is FQNEAQ in the germline V gene (reference sequence). Trimming removed 2 bases at V and 8 bases at J, with 19 bases between. CDR3 size: 16 residues. This CDR3 reads CASSLLYRTAEDEQFF. The CDR3 nucleotides read TGTGCCAGCAGCTTACTTTACAGGACAGCGGAGGATGAGCAGTTCTTC.

The chain uses TRBV6-6 and TRBJ2-1, with 9 nucleotides matching TRBD1. Germline loops: CDR1 MNHNY, CDR2 SVGAGI (reference sequence). CDR3 size: 15 residues. The V segment lost 5 bases and the J segment 2 bases; nucleotides outside the gene matches: 4. The CDR3 DNA reads as TGTGCCAGCAGTCAACAGGGGGCCCCCTACAATGAGCAGTTCTTC. Encoded protein: CASSQQGAPYNEQFF.

The J gene is TRBJ1-1, the V gene TRBV11-3, with a tentative D call TRBD1 (6 bases). V was pared by 3 bases and J by 6 bases, with 11 bases between. This CDR3 contains 13 residues. Germline V gene sequence: CDR1 SGHNT, CDR2 YENEEA. The DNA of the CDR3 is TGTGCCAGCAGCTTTAACAGGGACGCTGAAGCTTTCTTT. Translation gives CASSFNRDAEAFF.

The chain uses TRBV11-2 and TRBJ2-3, with D hard to call. Per germline, CDR1 SGHAT and CDR2 FQNNGV. Trimming left V 4 bases short and J 0 bases short, with 14 bases between. The CDR3 contains 16 residues. The CDR3 DNA reads as TGTGCCAGCAGCTCGCTGACTGTCTCTAGCACAGATACGCAGTATTTT. It encodes CASSSLTVSSTDTQYF.

CDR3 coding DNA: TGTGCCAGCAGTCCACTAGCGGGAGGGCCGACCGGGGAGCTGTTTTTT. Its translation is CASSPLAGGPTGELFF. The chain couples TRBV27 to TRBJ2-2; TRBD2 matches at 13 bases. Per the germline V gene, CDR1 is MNHEY and CDR2 is SMNVEV (reference sequence). The junction had 5 bases not matched to a gene; V was cut back by 5 bases and J by 5 bases. The CDR3 spans 16 residues.

This chain connects TRBV18 to TRBJ2-5; maybe TRBD1 (5 bases). The germline gives CDR1 KGHSH, CDR2 LQKENI. The ends were cut back, 4 bases at V and 5 bases at J, with 11 bases in the middle. The CDR3 sequence is 13 residues long. CDR3 sequence: CASSRTFLETQYF. The CDR3 DNA reads TGTGCCAGCTCACGGACATTTTTGGAGACCCAGTACTTC.

This clone has only one observation. V usage is TRBV11-2 and J usage is TRBJ1-3, with 9 bases aligning to TRBD1. This CDR3 region has 14 residues. With 7 bases clipped from V and 10 bases from J, the junction kept 11 bases outside the gene matches. The germline V gene has CDR1 SGHAT and CDR2 FQNNGV. In nucleotides, the CDR3 is TGTGCCAGCAACCCGGGACAGGGAGAACTAACCATATATTTT. Translation gives CASNPGQGELTIYF.